What follows describes a single T cell receptor beta chain. The CDR3 is 12 residues long. CDR1 is ENHRY and CDR2 is SYGVKD in the germline V gene. This sample is drawn from a study of technical replicates of blood from a few donors. Sequencing used immunoSEQ multiplex PCR; TCRdb keeps in-frame clones, though not all of them. The sample includes 78,000 or so clones, 75% to 90% of them seen just once. The chain is built from TRBV10-3 and TRBJ2-5; 11 bases align to TRBD1. Sequencing was carried out using T cells isolated from PBMCs. The TCR originated in a human donor in good health. The CDR3 protein is CAARDRGETQYF. CDR3 DNA sequence: TGTGCAGCTAGGGACAGGGGGGAGACCCAGTACTTC.